This TCR beta chain emerged from a study of cytomegalovirus exposure and HLA in healthy donors. For the study at large: The study placed approximately 80% of its 398 genotyped donors in the Caucasian-associated ancestry cluster.

Comments on this clone: Its antigen is still unknown.

13 Jbeta primers and 60 Vbeta primers were used for the PCR. Repertoires were generated with immunoSEQ multiplex PCR, while TCRdb's copy carries only in-frame clones and drops some. The data show roughly 180,000 clones, more than 80% seen once. Study observations and caveats: It was 164 TCR beta chains that were listed as cytomegalovirus-associated. Analysis performed later showed TCR beta chains linked to HLA being more clonally expanded than equally common others.

In germline, CDR1 is SGHTA, CDR2 FQGNSA. CDR3 length: 15 residues. After removal of 8 bases from V and 3 bases from J, the junction contained 9 bases not matched to a gene. The specimen was PBMCs. The receptor was derived from a male donor in good health and CMV-seronegative. The chain links TRBV7-2 to TRBJ1-2; 10 nucleotides align to TRBD1. CDR3 coding DNA: TGTGCCAGCGCCCCGCGGACAGGGGGGGACTATGGCTACACCTTC. Protein product: CASAPRTGGDYGYTF.